This T cell receptor beta chain was captured by sequencing in a study of molecular identifiers for immune sequencing clone quantification. Points from the study as a whole: Detection of one spiked Jurkat cell's TCR RNA reportedly worked in one million naive cells. Clones that exceeded 20 RNA copies held over 99% of effector molecules, yet under 1% in naive cells.

Comment on this clonotype: Its antigen remains unidentified.

TCRdb fed the PCR reads into MiXCR, producing one record per CDR3 protein. The profile shows 400,000 to 600,000 distinct CDR3 sequences, less than 30% of them singletons. The TCR originated in a human donor in good health. Some libraries in this study had Jurkat cell RNA spiked in. Sample: naive CD8+ T cells from blood, with Jurkat cell RNA spiked in. The subset denotes: FACS-sorted CD8+CD4-CCR7+CD45RA+ naive T cells.

The CDR3 DNA follows: TGTGCTACGAGAGAGCGGCCCCAGCATTTT. Its translation: CATRERPQHF. This chain joins TRBV12-5 and TRBJ1-5, with D hard to call. Trimming stripped 10 bases from V and 9 bases from J, with 10 bases between. In germline, CDR1 is LGHNT, CDR2 FRNRAP. This CDR3 spans 10 amino acids.